This TCR beta chain was observed in a study of T cell responses to AZD1222 COVID-19 vaccine. TCRdb keeps only in-frame clones here, not all; method: immunoSEQ multiplex PCR. This sample has about 190,000 clones, with almost 95% found just once. The germline gives CDR1 SGHRS, CDR2 YFSETQ. There are 15 residues in the CDR3. J gave up 7 bases and V 7 bases, and 13 bases lay outside the gene matches. Sequences were derived from peripheral blood, sampled on day 0 of AZD1222 vaccination. The sequence came from an adult in good health. The chain is built from TRBV5-1 and TRBJ2-1; 8 bases are shared with TRBD1. The CDR3 region is CASSPPGQGINEQFF. The CDR3 DNA follows: TGCGCCAGCTCCCCCCCCGGACAGGGTATTAATGAGCAGTTCTTC. The whole variable domain, remainder taken from reference TRBV5-1 and TRBJ2-1, is KAGVTQTPRYLIKTRGQQVTLSCSPISGHRSVSWYQQTPGQGLQFLFEYFSETQRNKGNFPGRFSGRQFSNSRSEMNVSTLELGDSALYLCASSPPGQGINEQFFGPGTRLTVL.